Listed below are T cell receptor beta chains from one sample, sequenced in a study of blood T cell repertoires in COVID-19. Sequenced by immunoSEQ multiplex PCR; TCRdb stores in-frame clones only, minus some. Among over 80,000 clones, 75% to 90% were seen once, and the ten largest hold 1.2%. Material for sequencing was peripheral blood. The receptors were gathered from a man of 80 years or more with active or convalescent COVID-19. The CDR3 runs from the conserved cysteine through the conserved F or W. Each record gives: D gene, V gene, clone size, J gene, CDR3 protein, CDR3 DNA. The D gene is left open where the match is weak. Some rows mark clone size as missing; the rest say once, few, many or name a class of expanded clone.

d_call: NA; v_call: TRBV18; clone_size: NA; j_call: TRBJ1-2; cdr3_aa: CASSPTGAAMGSYTF; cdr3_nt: TGTGCCAGCTCACCCACAGGCGCCGCGATGGGGAGCTACACCTTC
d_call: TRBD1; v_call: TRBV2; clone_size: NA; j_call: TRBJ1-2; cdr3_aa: CASSSGRRYQGANYGYTF; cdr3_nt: TGTGCCAGCAGTTCCGGTAGGCGATACCAGGGGGCTAACTATGGCTACACCTTC
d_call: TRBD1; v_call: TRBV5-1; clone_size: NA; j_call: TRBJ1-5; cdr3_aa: CASSLDRGSQPQHF; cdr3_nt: TGCGCCAGCAGCTTAGACAGGGGCTCTCAGCCCCAGCATTTT
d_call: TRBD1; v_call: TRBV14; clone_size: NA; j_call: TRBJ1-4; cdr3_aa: CASSRQGAGEKLFF; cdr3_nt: TGTGCCAGCAGTAGACAGGGGGCTGGTGAAAAACTGTTTTTT
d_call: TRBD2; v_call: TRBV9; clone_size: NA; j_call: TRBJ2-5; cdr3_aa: CASSVGSGGLQETQYF; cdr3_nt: TGTGCCAGCAGCGTAGGCTCGGGAGGCCTTCAAGAGACCCAGTACTTC
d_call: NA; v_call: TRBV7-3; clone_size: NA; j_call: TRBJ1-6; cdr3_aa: CASSNRHGRRQVPNSPLHF; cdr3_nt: TGTGCCAGCAGCAACCGACATGGCCGTCGACAGGTCCCTAATTCACCCCTCCACTTT
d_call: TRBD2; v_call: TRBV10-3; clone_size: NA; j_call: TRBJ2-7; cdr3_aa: CAISLTGLAGAYEQYF; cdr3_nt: TGTGCCATCAGCCTAACGGGACTAGCGGGAGCCTACGAGCAGTACTTC
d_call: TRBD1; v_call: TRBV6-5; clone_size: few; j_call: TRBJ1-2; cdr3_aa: CASSIQGHYGYTF; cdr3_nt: TGTGCCAGCAGCATACAGGGGCACTATGGCTACACCTTC
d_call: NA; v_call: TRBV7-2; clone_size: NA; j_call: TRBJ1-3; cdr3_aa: CASSLVGGSGNTIYF; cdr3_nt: TGTGCCAGCAGCTTAGTTGGCGGATCTGGAAACACCATATATTTT
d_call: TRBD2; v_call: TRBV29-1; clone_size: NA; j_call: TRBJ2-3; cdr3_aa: CSVEVGRTISTDTQYF; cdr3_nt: TGCAGCGTTGAAGTCGGGAGGACTATTAGCACAGATACGCAGTATTTT
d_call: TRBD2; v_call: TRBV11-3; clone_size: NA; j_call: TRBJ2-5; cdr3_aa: CASSPGLASHQETQYF; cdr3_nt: TGTGCCAGCAGTCCCGGACTAGCCTCCCACCAAGAGACCCAGTACTTC
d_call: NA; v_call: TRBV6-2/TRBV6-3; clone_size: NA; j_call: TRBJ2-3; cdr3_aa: CASIYGGRTDTQYF; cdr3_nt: TGTGCCAGCATTTACGGCGGGCGCACAGATACGCAGTATTTT
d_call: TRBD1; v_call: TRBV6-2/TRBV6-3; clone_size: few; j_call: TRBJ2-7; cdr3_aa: CASSSPGTGRFGEQYF; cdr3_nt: TGTGCCAGCAGTTCACCCGGGACAGGACGGTTTGGGGAGCAGTACTTC
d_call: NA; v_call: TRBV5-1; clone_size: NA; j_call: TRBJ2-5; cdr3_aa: CASSLSPSKVETQYF; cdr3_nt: TGCGCCAGCAGCTTGAGCCCTAGCAAGGTGGAGACCCAGTACTTC
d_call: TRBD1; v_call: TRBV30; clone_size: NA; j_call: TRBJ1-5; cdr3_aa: CAWKNAGTGDFQPQHF; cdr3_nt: TGTGCCTGGAAGAATGCCGGGACAGGGGACTTTCAGCCCCAGCATTTT
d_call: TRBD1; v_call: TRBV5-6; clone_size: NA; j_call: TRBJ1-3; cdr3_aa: CASSLDQGANTIYF; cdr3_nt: TGTGCCAGCAGCTTGGACCAGGGGGCAAACACCATATATTTT
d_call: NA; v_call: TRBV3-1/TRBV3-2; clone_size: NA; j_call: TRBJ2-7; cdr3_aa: CASSQGGGAQYF; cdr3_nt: TGTGCCAGCAGCCAAGGCGGGGGCGCGCAGTACTTC
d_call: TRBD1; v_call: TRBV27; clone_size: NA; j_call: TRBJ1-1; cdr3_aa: CASRKTGGSTEAFF; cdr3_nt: TGTGCCAGCAGGAAGACAGGGGGATCCACTGAAGCTTTCTTT
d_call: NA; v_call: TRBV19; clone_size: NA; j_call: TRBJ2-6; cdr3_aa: CASSPAQASGANVLTF; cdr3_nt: TGTGCCAGTAGTCCGGCCCAGGCATCTGGGGCCAACGTCCTGACTTTC
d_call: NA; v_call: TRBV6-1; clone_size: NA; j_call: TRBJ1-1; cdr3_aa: CASSALTLTRGTEAFF; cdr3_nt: TGTGCCAGCAGTGCCCTTACATTGACCAGAGGGACTGAAGCTTTCTTT
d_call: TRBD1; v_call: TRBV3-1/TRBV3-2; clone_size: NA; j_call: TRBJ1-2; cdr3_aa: CASSQAATGGYGYTF; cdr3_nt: TGTGCCAGCAGCCAAGCGGCGACAGGGGGTTATGGCTACACCTTC
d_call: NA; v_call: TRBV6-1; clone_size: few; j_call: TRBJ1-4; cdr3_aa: CASSEPRYATNEKLFF; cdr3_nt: TGTGCCAGCAGTGAACCACGGTATGCAACTAATGAAAAACTGTTTTTT
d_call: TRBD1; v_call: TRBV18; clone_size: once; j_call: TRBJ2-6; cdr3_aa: CASSPNTGVSGANVLTF; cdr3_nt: TGTGCCAGCTCACCTAACACAGGGGTTTCAGGGGCCAACGTCCTGACTTTC
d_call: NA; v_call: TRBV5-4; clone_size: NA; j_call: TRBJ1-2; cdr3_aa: CASSLGTETTYTF; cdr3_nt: TGTGCCAGCAGCTTGGGGACAGAGACTACCTACACCTTC
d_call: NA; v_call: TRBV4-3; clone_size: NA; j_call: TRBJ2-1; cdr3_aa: CASSLRLDDEQFF; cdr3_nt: TGCGCCAGCAGCCTTAGACTAGACGATGAGCAGTTCTTC
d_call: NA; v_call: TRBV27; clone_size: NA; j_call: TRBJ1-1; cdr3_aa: CASSLETGMNTEAFF; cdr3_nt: TGTGCCAGCAGTTTAGAGACAGGAATGAACACTGAAGCTTTCTTT
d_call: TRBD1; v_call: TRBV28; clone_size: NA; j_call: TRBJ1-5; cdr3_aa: CASNLRQGSNQPQHF; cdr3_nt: TGTGCCAGCAACCTGAGACAGGGGTCTAATCAGCCCCAGCATTTT
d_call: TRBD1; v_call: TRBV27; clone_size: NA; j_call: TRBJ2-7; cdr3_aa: CASSRSGQGTYEQYF; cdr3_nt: TGTGCCAGCAGTCGTTCGGGACAGGGCACCTACGAGCAGTACTTC
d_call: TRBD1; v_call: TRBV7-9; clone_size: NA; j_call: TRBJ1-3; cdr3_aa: CASSPEVGQGGNTIYF; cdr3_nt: TGTGCCAGCAGCCCCGAGGTGGGACAGGGGGGAAACACCATATATTTT
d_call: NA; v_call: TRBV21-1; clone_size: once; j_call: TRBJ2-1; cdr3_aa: CASSTSYNEQFF; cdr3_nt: TGTGCCAGCAGCACCAGTTACAATGAGCAGTTCTTC
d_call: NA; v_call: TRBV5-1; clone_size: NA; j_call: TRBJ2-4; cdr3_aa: CASSFSIQYF; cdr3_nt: TGCGCCAGCAGCTTCAGTATTCAGTACTTC